The 14 T cell receptor beta chains below all came from one sample that was sequenced in a study of regulatory T cells in long-lasting Graves disease. Assembly of TCR beta libraries relied on iRepertoire HTBI primers together with Arm-PCR of CDR3 regions. TCRdb reanalysed the multiplex PCR reads using MiXCR and keeps one entry per CDR3 protein. The sample lists about 430,000 distinct CDR3 sequences; approximately 15% were seen once. Time point given: newly diagnosed GD, antithyroid drugs for less than 3 months. PBMC RNA was the source of the TCR library. This same sample was also part of a study on T cells in Graves' hyperthyroidism and ophthalmopathy.

The starting material was peripheral blood mononuclear cells (PBMCs), obtained at new diagnosis, from a patient treated with antithyroid drugs. These receptors all stem from a woman between 40 and 55 years old with Graves disease.

The chain joins TRBV6-5 to TRBJ2-1, with D unclear. The CDR3 consists of 12 residues. Germline loops: CDR1 MNHEY, CDR2 SVGAGI. Trimming removed 2 bases at V and 10 bases at J, with 9 bases between. The CDR3 region is CASSYPPGEQFF. The CDR3 DNA follows: TGTGCCAGCAGTTACCCTCCGGGCGAGCAGTTCTTC.

This clonotype was seen more than once but under ten times. The CDR3 nucleotides read TGTGCCAGCAGCAGGGGACAGGCCGAAAAACTGTTTTTT. It codes for CASSRGQAEKLFF. This chain uses TRBV3-1 with TRBJ1-4; 8 nucleotides agree with TRBD1. Germline trimming cut 5 bases from V and 8 bases from J; bases unmatched to any gene: 4. Germline loops: CDR1 LGHDT, CDR2 YNNKEL (reference sequence). This CDR3 contains 13 residues.

This clonotype occurred many times. V gene TRBV2 combines with J gene TRBJ2-5; 7 bases agree with TRBD2. CDR3 size: 15 residues. Germline lookup yields CDR1 SNHLY and CDR2 FYNNEI. J lost 5 bases, V lost 6 bases, and 12 bases had no gene match. The CDR3 loop reads CASSPLARELETQYF. The CDR3 DNA reads as TGTGCCAGCAGCCCACTAGCGCGGGAGTTGGAGACCCAGTACTTC.

This clonotype was recorded many times. The V and J genes are TRBV5-1 and TRBJ2-7; the match to TRBD1 covers 8 bases. CDR3 length equals 15 residues. The V gene end was trimmed by 4 bases and the J gene end by 6 bases; junction bases not matched to a gene: 12. Germline V gives CDR1 SGHRS, CDR2 YFSETQ. CDR3 DNA sequence: TGCGCCAGCAGCCCAGACCGGGGACAGGTGGGCGAGCAGTACTTC. Protein product: CASSPDRGQVGEQYF.

There are a few counts of this clonotype. The chain carries TRBV6-1 and TRBJ2-1; no clear D gene. Germline V gene sequence: CDR1 MNHNS, CDR2 SASEGT. With 6 bases removed from V and 6 bases from J, the gap between germline ends came to 9 bases. This CDR3 has 12 residues. CDR3 nucleotide sequence: TGTGCCAGCAGCTCTCCGGGCAATGAGCAGTTCTTC. Translating it yields CASSSPGNEQFF.

This clonotype showed up just a few times. With a much larger clone just one base away, this may be a read error. The V call is TRBV28, the J call TRBJ2-7; maybe TRBD2 (6 bases). The CDR3 is made up of 14 amino acids. The V end was cut by 10 bases, the J end by 3 bases, with 19 bases between. Per the germline V gene, CDR1 is MDHEN and CDR2 is SYDVKM. CDR3 in amino acids: CANSSYGEDYEQYF. The CDR3 DNA reads TGTGCCAACAGCAGCTATGGGGAGGACTACGAGCAGTACTTC.

This chain uses TRBV20-1 with TRBJ1-3, with D tentatively TRBD1 (5 bases). Germline CDR1 and CDR2: DFQATT and SNEGSKA (reference sequence). Trimming took off 6 bases at V and 3 bases at J, with 15 bases between the two ends. The CDR3 covers 14 residues. In DNA form, the CDR3 reads TGCAGTGCCCGAGGGGCAGCTGGTGGAAACACCATATATTTT. Residues: CSARGAAGGNTIYF.

This sequence joins TRBV3-1 and TRBJ2-5, with TRBD2 matching over 11 bases. The V and J ends lost 1 base and 5 bases, in that order; junction bases with no gene match: 9. CDR3 length: 17 amino acids. CDR1 is LGHDT and CDR2 is YNNKEL in the germline V gene (reference sequence). Here the CDR3 DNA reads TGTGCCAGCAGCCAAGGGGCTAGCGGGAGGTCCCGCGAGACCCAGTACTTC. Translation gives CASSQGASGRSRETQYF.

This clonotype appeared a few times. The chain uses TRBV6-2 or TRBV6-3 and TRBJ2-7; 7 nucleotides line up with TRBD2. Per germline, CDR1 MNHEY and CDR2 SVGEGT. The junction had 10 bases not matched to a gene; V was cut back by 5 bases and J by 6 bases. CDR3 length equals 14 residues. The CDR3 is CASSESGMRREQYF. The CDR3 DNA is TGTGCCAGCAGTGAAAGCGGGATGAGGCGCGAGCAGTACTTC.

This clonotype was observed a handful of times. J is TRBJ2-5 and V is TRBV20-1; no clear D gene. CDR1 is DFQATT and CDR2 is SNEGSKA in the germline V gene (reference sequence). The CDR3 contains 13 residues. Trimming left V 6 bases short and J 5 bases short, with 16 bases between. CDR3 loop: CSATIGGGETQYF. The CDR3 nucleotides are TGCAGTGCCACAATCGGCGGTGGTGAGACCCAGTACTTC.

This clonotype was observed many times. The chain links TRBV28 to TRBJ2-3; 7 positions match TRBD2. From germline, CDR1 is MDHEN and CDR2 SYDVKM. CDR3 length equals 17 residues. V lost 2 bases and J lost 2; bases outside the gene matches: 10. CDR3 coding DNA: TGTGCCAGCAGTTTACGAGGCGGGAGTGTCTCCACAGATACGCAGTATTTT. As protein: CASSLRGGSVSTDTQYF.

This clonotype was seen many times. This rearrangement joins TRBV12-3 or TRBV12-4 to TRBJ1-1, with TRBD1 matching 8 bases. Germline trimming cut 5 bases from V and 6 bases from J; bases unmatched to any gene: 17. The CDR3 runs 17 residues. CDR3 sequence: CASSLSVDRVRSAEAFF. The CDR3 DNA follows: TGTGCCAGCAGTCTCTCGGTGGACAGGGTCCGTTCGGCTGAAGCTTTCTTT.

This CDR3 reads CASSQESGTVNEKLFF. The CDR3 coding sequence is TGCGCCAGCAGCCAAGAGTCGGGGACAGTGAATGAAAAACTGTTTTTT. The chain recombines TRBV4-1 with TRBJ1-4; 7 bases are shared with TRBD1. Germline V gene sequence: CDR1 MGHRA, CDR2 YSYEKL. The length of the CDR3 is 16 residues. The J segment lost 5 bases and the V segment lost 0 bases, leaving 6 bases of the junction unmatched.

Regarding this clonotype: This may come from a read error, since a much larger clone is one base off. The chain is built from TRBV6-2 or TRBV6-3 and TRBJ2-3, with D unresolved. The CDR3 spans 13 residues. V was trimmed by 8 bases and J by 6 bases, leaving 15 bases between them. Germline V gene data show CDR1 as MNHEY and CDR2 as SVGEGT. This chain's CDR3 is CASGSKNGDTQYF. The CDR3 DNA is TGTGCCAGCGGTTCAAAAAATGGGGATACGCAGTATTTT.